Below, 2 T cell receptor beta chains from the same sample are listed, as sequenced in a study of blood T cell repertoires in COVID-19. Some clones are missing from TCRdb's copy, which holds only in-frame ones; the method was immunoSEQ multiplex PCR. The data contain around 310,000 clones, 90% of them singletons. Sequenced material: peripheral blood. These receptor sequences come from a woman aged 25 to 45 with COVID-19, enrolled during active disease.

This clone has a single count. This chain joins TRBV12-3 or TRBV12-4 and TRBJ1-5, with TRBD1 identical over 7 bases. Trimming removed 6 bases from V and 7 bases from J; junction bases left unmatched: 6. This CDR3 has 13 residues. As DNA, the CDR3 is TGTGCCAGCAGAAAAGACAGGGTCCAGCCCCAGCATTTT. Translated, it gives CASRKDRVQPQHF.

The chain links TRBV5-6 to TRBJ1-6, with 8 bases identical to TRBD1. Germline V gene data show CDR1 as SGHDT and CDR2 as YYEEEE. CDR3 length: 17 residues. Losses at the gene ends were 2 bases for V and 10 bases for J; bases not matched to a gene: 14. This CDR3 is CASSLTVPAGGKSPLHF. CDR3 nucleotide sequence: TGTGCCAGCAGCTTAACAGTTCCGGCAGGGGGCAAATCACCCCTCCACTTT.